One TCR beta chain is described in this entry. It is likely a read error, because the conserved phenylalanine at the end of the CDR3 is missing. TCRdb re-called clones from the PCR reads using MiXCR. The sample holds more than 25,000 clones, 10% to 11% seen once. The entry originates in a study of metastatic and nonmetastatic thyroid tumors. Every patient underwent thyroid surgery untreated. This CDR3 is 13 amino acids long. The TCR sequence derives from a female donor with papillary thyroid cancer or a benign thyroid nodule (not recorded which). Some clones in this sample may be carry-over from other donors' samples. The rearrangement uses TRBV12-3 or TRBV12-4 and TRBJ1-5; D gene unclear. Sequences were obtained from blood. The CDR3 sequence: CASSLTSNQLQHY. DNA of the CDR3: TGTGCCAGCAGTTTAACAAGCAATCAGCTCCAGCATTAT.